This T cell receptor (beta chain) was retrieved from a study of identical twins. Addition of a universal primer site occurred through template switching, and cDNA carried unique molecular identifiers. Each CDR3 protein gets one entry after TCRdb re-called the 5' RACE reads with MiXCR. The table includes about 390,000 distinct CDR3 sequences, roughly 9% detected once. Trimming stripped 2 bases from V and 6 bases from J, with 15 bases between. Germline loops: CDR1 SGHDT, CDR2 YYEEEE. The CDR3 totals 15 residues. This receptor was taken from a woman in her 50s in good health. Sequences were obtained from naive T cells sorted from blood. The J gene is TRBJ2-1, the V gene TRBV5-6, with D possibly being TRBD1 (6 bases). CDR3 in amino acids: CASSFTGPRINEQFF. CDR3 in DNA: TGTGCCAGCAGCTTTACAGGGCCGAGGATCAATGAGCAGTTCTTC.